This T cell receptor (beta chain) was recovered during a study of post-analysis software for immune sequencing data. At the level of the study: Some patients lacked subtype; others had relapsing-remitting, secondary progressive or progressive-relapsing disease. Points from the study as a whole: Among multiple sclerosis patients, normalized Chao1 diversity was significantly below that of controls. In patients, TRBV5-6, TRBV5-1 and TRBV20-1 belonged to five TRBV segments found more frequently than in controls.

This CDR3 is built from 15 residues. With V trimmed by 5 bases and J by 4 bases, 7 bases remained unmatched. Germline values: CDR1 SGHRS, CDR2 YFSETQ. Every TCR beta cDNA library bore unique molecular identifiers. From the PCR reads, TCRdb called clonotypes with MiXCR, one entry per CDR3 protein. This table has some 450,000 distinct CDR3 sequences, roughly 46% appearing once. This clonotype came up a few times. No antigen is known for it. The source material was blood. The sequence was collected from a girl aged 5-17 years with multiple sclerosis. The chain recombines TRBV5-1 with TRBJ2-3, with TRBD2 matching 10 bases. The CDR3 reads CASSSLAGEADTQYF. CDR3 coding DNA: TGCGCCAGCAGTTCGCTAGCGGGAGAAGCAGATACGCAGTATTTT.